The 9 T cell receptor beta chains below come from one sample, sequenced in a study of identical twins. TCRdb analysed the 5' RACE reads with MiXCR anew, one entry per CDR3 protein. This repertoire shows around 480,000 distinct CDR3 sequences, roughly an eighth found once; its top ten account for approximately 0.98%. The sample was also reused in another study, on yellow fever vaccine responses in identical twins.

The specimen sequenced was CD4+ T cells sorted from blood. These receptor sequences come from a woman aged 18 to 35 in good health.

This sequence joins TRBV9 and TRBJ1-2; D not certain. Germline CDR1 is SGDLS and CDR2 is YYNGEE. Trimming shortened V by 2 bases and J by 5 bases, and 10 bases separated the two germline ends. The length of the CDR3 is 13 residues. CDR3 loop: CASSVSTGYGYTF. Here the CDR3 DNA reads TGTGCCAGCAGCGTTTCGACGGGGTATGGCTACACCTTC. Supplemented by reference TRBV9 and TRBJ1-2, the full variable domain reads DSGVTQTPKHLITATGQRVTLRCSPRSGDLSVYWYQQSLDQGLQFLIQYYNGEERAKGNILERFSAQQFPDLHSELNLSSLELGDSALYFCASSVSTGYGYTFGSGTRLTVV.

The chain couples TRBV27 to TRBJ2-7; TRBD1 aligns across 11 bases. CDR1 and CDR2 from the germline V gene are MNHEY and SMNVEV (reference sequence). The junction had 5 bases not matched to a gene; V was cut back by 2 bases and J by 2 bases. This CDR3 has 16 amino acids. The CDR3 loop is CASSLRPDRGPYEQYF. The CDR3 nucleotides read TGTGCCAGCAGTTTACGTCCGGACAGGGGGCCCTACGAGCAGTACTTC.

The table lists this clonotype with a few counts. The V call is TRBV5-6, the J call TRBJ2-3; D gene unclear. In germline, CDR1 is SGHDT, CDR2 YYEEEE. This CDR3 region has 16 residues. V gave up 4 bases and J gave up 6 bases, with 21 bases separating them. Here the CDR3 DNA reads TGTGCCAGCAGCCACACCGGGCGGTCTAAGGTGGATACGCAGTATTTT. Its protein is CASSHTGRSKVDTQYF. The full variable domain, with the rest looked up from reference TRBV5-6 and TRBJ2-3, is DAGVTQSPTHLIKTRGQQVTLRCSPKSGHDTVSWYQQALGQGPQFIFQYYEEEERQRGNFPDRFSGHQFPNYSSELNVNALLLGDSALYLCASSHTGRSKVDTQYFGPGTRLTVL.

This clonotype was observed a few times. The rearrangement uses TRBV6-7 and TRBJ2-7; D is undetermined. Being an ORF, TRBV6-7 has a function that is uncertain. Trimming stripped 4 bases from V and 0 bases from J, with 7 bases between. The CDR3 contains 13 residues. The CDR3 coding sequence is TGTGCCAGCAGTTGGAAGATCTCCTACGAGCAGTACTTC. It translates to CASSWKISYEQYF.

DNA for the CDR3: TGTGCCAGCAGTGAGGGCAGGGGACGGCCTGGAAACACCATATATTTT. Its protein product is CASSEGRGRPGNTIYF. This chain connects TRBV2 to TRBJ1-3, with a tentative D call TRBD1 (6 bases). Per the germline V gene, CDR1 is SNHLY and CDR2 is FYNNEI. V was cut by 3 bases and J by 2 bases, with 14 bases left in between. This CDR3 contains 16 residues.

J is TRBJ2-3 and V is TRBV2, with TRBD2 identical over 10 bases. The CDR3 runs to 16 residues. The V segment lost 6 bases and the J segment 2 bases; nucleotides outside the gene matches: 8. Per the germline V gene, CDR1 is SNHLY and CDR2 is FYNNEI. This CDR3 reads CASRISGGTHTDTQYF. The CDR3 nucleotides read TGTGCCAGCAGAATTAGCGGGGGGACCCACACAGATACGCAGTATTTT.

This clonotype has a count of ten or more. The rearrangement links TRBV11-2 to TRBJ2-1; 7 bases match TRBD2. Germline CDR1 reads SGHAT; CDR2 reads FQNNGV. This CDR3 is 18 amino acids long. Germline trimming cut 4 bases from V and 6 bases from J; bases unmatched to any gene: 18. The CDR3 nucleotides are TGTGCCAGCAGCTCCCGGATGTTATCCGGGGGGAAACTCAATGAGCAGTTCTTC. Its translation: CASSSRMLSGGKLNEQFF.

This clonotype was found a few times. CDR3 in DNA: TGTGCCAGCAGCCGGGCGGGTTTCGAGCAGTACTTC. Encoded protein: CASSRAGFEQYF. The chain carries TRBV3-1 and TRBJ2-7; D might be TRBD2 (5 bases). The CDR3 is made up of 12 amino acids. Germline V lookup: CDR1 LGHDT, CDR2 YNNKEL (reference sequence). Deletions cut 4 bases from V and 6 bases from J, with 10 bases between.

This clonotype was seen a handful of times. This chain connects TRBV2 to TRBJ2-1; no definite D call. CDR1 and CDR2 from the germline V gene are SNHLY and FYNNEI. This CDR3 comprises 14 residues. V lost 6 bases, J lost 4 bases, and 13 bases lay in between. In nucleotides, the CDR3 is TGTGCCAGCAGAGAGACGGCCCCTTACAATGAGCAGTTCTTC. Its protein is CASRETAPYNEQFF.